The rows below give T cell receptor beta chains drawn from one sample of a study of TIL therapy for anti-PD-1-resistant metastatic lung cancer. Sequenced by immunoSEQ multiplex PCR; TCRdb stores in-frame clones only, minus some. The sample carries about 50,000 clones, less than 75% recorded once. Sequences were derived from tumor tissue, sampled at baseline. The receptor source for this set is a person aged 25-85 years with non-small cell lung cancer. Both conserved end residues are part of each CDR3. D genes are given only for firm matches. Clone sizes are given selectively: once, few, many, or a class where the clone is expanded.

clone size | D gene | J gene | V gene | CDR3 length | CDR3 protein | CDR3 DNA
. | . | TRBJ2-3 | TRBV5-5 | 12 | CASSLGVDTQYF | TGTGCCAGCAGCTTGGGGGTGGATACGCAGTATTTT
. | . | TRBJ2-7 | TRBV27 | 12 | CASRRGPHEQYF | TGTGCCAGCAGAAGGGGTCCCCACGAGCAGTACTTC
. | TRBD1 | TRBJ1-1 | TRBV7-9 | 13 | CASSSRDRVLAFF | TGTGCCAGCAGCTCCCGGGACAGGGTATTAGCTTTCTTT
. | . | TRBJ2-3 | TRBV5-6 | 16 | CASSILAGGSTDTQYF | TGTGCCAGCAGCATCTTAGCCGGTGGGAGCACAGATACGCAGTATTTT
. | . | TRBJ2-7 | TRBV27 | 13 | CASSSTAPYEQYF | TGTGCCAGCAGCTCGACGGCTCCCTACGAGCAGTACTTC
. | . | TRBJ1-3 | TRBV5-1 | 15 | CASSLSAASGNTIYF | TGCGCCAGCAGCTTGTCGGCGGCGTCTGGAAACACCATATATTTT
. | TRBD2 | TRBJ2-7 | TRBV28 | 17 | CASSFRLAGEVKYEQYF | TGTGCCAGCAGTTTCCGCTTAGCGGGAGAGGTCAAGTACGAGCAGTACTTC
. | . | TRBJ2-2 | TRBV7-3 | 13 | CASSVPGIGELFF | TGTGCCAGCAGCGTACCAGGGATCGGGGAGCTGTTTTTT
. | . | TRBJ1-4 | TRBV4-3 | 14 | CASSQASIGKKLFF | TGCGCCAGCAGCCAAGCTTCGATCGGAAAAAAACTGTTTTTT
. | . | TRBJ2-3 | TRBV28 | 17 | CASTSWVSGGFTDTQYF | TGTGCCAGCACCTCATGGGTGTCCGGGGGATTTACAGATACGCAGTATTTT
. | TRBD1 | TRBJ2-3 | TRBV7-3 | 14 | CASSPGQDTDTQYF | TGTGCCAGCAGCCCGGGACAGGACACAGATACGCAGTATTTT
. | TRBD1 | TRBJ2-1 | TRBV18 | 14 | CASSPTGRNNEQFF | TGTGCCAGCTCACCGACAGGGAGAAACAATGAGCAGTTCTTC
few | TRBD1 | TRBJ2-5 | TRBV7-2 | 14 | CASSFDRGGETQYF | TGTGCCAGCAGCTTCGACAGGGGAGGAGAGACCCAGTACTTC
. | . | TRBJ1-1 | TRBV7-9 | 13 | CASSPGRSGEAFF | TGTGCCAGCAGCCCCGGAAGGTCAGGGGAAGCTTTCTTT
. | TRBD1 | TRBJ2-1 | TRBV6-1 | 15 | CASSGPGQGNDEQFF | TGTGCCAGCAGTGGACCGGGACAGGGTAATGATGAGCAGTTCTTC
. | TRBD1 | TRBJ2-3 | TRBV4-3 | 15 | CASSRTGTGTDTQYF | TGCGCCAGCAGCCGAACCGGGACAGGGACAGATACGCAGTATTTT
. | . | TRBJ2-7 | TRBV2 | 16 | CASTSQGGRSSYEQYF | TGTGCCAGCACGTCCCAAGGCGGAAGGAGCTCCTACGAGCAGTACTTC
. | . | TRBJ2-5 | TRBV5-1 | 16 | CASSLTPGPTLKTQYF | TGCGCCAGCAGCTTGACCCCGGGACCTACCCTAAAGACCCAGTACTTC
. | . | TRBJ2-5 | TRBV29-1 | 14 | CSVEDAGAGGTQYF | TGCAGCGTTGAAGATGCAGGGGCCGGTGGGACCCAGTACTTC
. | . | TRBJ2-7 | TRBV6-5 | 14 | CASSLLGFSYEQYF | TGTGCCAGCAGCTTACTGGGGTTCTCCTACGAGCAGTACTTC
few | TRBD2 | TRBJ2-3 | TRBV6-5 | 15 | CASSSPAGNTDTQYF | TGTGCCAGCAGTTCCCCAGCGGGGAACACAGATACGCAGTATTTT
few | TRBD1 | TRBJ2-7 | TRBV6-5 | 14 | CASRRQGAVYEQYF | TGTGCCAGCAGAAGACAGGGGGCGGTCTACGAGCAGTACTTC
few | . | TRBJ1-1 | TRBV6-5 | 14 | CASSRGGANTEAFF | TGTGCCAGCAGTCGAGGGGGAGCGAACACTGAAGCTTTCTTT
. | . | TRBJ2-1 | TRBV5-1 | 14 | CASRRVSGNNEQFF | TGCGCCAGCCGTCGAGTGTCGGGTAACAATGAGCAGTTCTTC
once | . | TRBJ2-7 | TRBV7-7 | 14 | CASSLAGRTYEQYF | TGTGCTAGCAGCTTAGCTGGCCGAACCTACGAGCAGTACTTC
. | . | TRBJ1-5 | TRBV18 | 15 | CASSSGITGLGPQHF | TGTGCCAGCTCGTCCGGTATAACGGGCCTCGGACCCCAGCATTTT
. | TRBD2 | TRBJ2-7 | TRBV19 | 13 | CASSYAWGGEQYF | TGTGCCAGTAGTTATGCGTGGGGGGGCGAGCAGTACTTC
. | TRBD1 | TRBJ2-7 | TRBV28 | 15 | CASSTPGQSYYEQYF | TGTGCCAGCAGTACGCCGGGACAGAGCTACTACGAGCAGTACTTC
. | . | TRBJ2-7 | TRBV9 | 15 | CASSVDSLGFYEQYF | TGTGCCAGCAGCGTAGACTCATTGGGCTTCTACGAGCAGTACTTC